The 11 T cell receptor beta chains listed next were all sequenced from one sample in a study of T cell changes during pregnancy in multiple sclerosis. Profiling relied on immunoSEQ multiplex PCR, and the TCRdb table lists in-frame clones only, not all of them. The profile shows 3,400 or so clones, around 86% of them singletons. This sample comprised CD8+ T cells from peripheral blood mononuclear cells, obtained in the first trimester of pregnancy. The source is a female donor in good health, enrolled as a control in a pregnancy study.

This rearrangement joins TRBV11-3 to TRBJ2-1; 12 nucleotides line up with TRBD2. CDR1 and CDR2 from the germline V gene are SGHNT and YENEEA. This CDR3 contains 15 residues. V shed 5 bases and J 9 bases; nucleotides not matched to a gene: 8. The CDR3 sequence is CASSATSGSVGEQFF. The CDR3 DNA is TGTGCCAGCAGCGCGACTAGCGGGAGTGTTGGTGAGCAGTTCTTC.

The J gene is TRBJ1-1, the V gene TRBV19; D is perhaps TRBD1 (6 bases). Germline lookup yields CDR1 LNHDA and CDR2 SQIVND (reference sequence). CDR3 length: 14 residues. V lost 3 bases to trimming and J lost 11 bases, with 19 bases between them. The CDR3 sequence: CASSIPRGGRVAFF. DNA for the CDR3: TGTGCCAGTAGTATTCCCCGGGGGGGCCGAGTCGCTTTCTTT.

The V call is TRBV27, the J call TRBJ2-1; 7 positions match TRBD2. Looked up from germline, CDR1 is MNHEY and CDR2 is SMNVEV (reference sequence). The CDR3 loop spans 12 amino acids. Trimming cost V 3 bases and J 8 bases; bases outside gene matches: 1. The CDR3 DNA is TGTGCCAGCAGTTTCCTAGCGGATGAGCAGTTCTTC. Translating gives CASSFLADEQFF.

V and J are TRBV6-4 and TRBJ2-3; the D gene is possibly TRBD2 (5 bases). Looked up from germline, CDR1 is MRHNA and CDR2 is SNTAGT. Trimming shortened V by 4 bases and J by 4 bases, and 12 bases separated the two germline ends. The CDR3 extends over 14 amino acids. CDR3 sequence (DNA): TGTGCCAGCAGTGTAGGATCCGGGGCAGATACGCAGTATTTT. Translating it yields CASSVGSGADTQYF.

The rearrangement links TRBV11-3 to TRBJ2-7; possible D gene TRBD2, 6 bases. The germline gives CDR1 SGHNT, CDR2 YENEEA. Trimming removed 9 bases at V and 5 bases at J, with 20 bases between. The CDR3 consists of 14 residues. DNA of the CDR3: TGTGCCAGTTCGCTCTCCGGGGACTCTAACGAGCAGTACTTC. It codes for CASSLSGDSNEQYF.

The chain recombines TRBV20-1 with TRBJ2-5; D gene ambiguous. The germline CDR1 and CDR2 sequences are DFQATT and SNEGSKA (reference sequence). This CDR3 region has 10 residues. This CDR3 reads CTPGQETQYF. CDR3 coding DNA: TGCACCCCGGGCCAAGAGACCCAGTACTTC.

This chain links TRBV6-1 with TRBJ2-7, with 7 nucleotides matching TRBD2. Per germline, CDR1 MNHNS and CDR2 SASEGT. Trimming took 9 bases from V and 0 from J; bases not matched to a gene: 5. CDR3 length: 13 amino acids. The CDR3 bases are TGTGCCAGTGAACGGGAGGTCTCCTACGAGCAGTACTTC. Translation: CASEREVSYEQYF.

J is TRBJ2-2 and V is TRBV1; the table assigns TRBD1, which was not confirmed against the DNA. TRBV1 is given as a pseudogene. The CDR3 is made up of 16 amino acids. The CDR3 is CTSSQERGQWTGELFF. The CDR3 nucleotides are TGCACCAGCAGCCAAGAAAGGGGACAATGGACCGGGGAGCTGTTTTTT.

The rearrangement links TRBV6-4 to TRBJ2-3; 8 bases align to TRBD2. CDR1 and CDR2 from the germline V gene are MRHNA and SNTAGT. This CDR3 has 14 residues. The ends lost 6 bases at V and 1 base at J; junction bases unmatched: 3. CDR3 loop: CASSQAGGTDTQYF. The CDR3 nucleotides are TGTGCCAGCAGCCAAGCGGGGGGCACAGATACGCAGTATTTT.

The J gene is TRBJ2-2, the V gene TRBV28; 7 nucleotides align to TRBD2. The CDR3 is made up of 15 amino acids. The germline V gene encodes CDR1 MDHEN and CDR2 SYDVKM. Trimming took 6 bases from V and 3 from J; bases not matched to a gene: 7. The CDR3 loop reads CASSHGGGHTGELFF. The CDR3, as DNA: TGTGCCAGCAGCCATGGGGGGGGTCACACCGGGGAGCTGTTTTTT. The complete variable domain, with remaining parts taken from reference TRBV28 and TRBJ2-2, reads DVKVTQSSRYLVKRTGEKVFLECVQDMDHENMFWYRQDPGLGLRLIYFSYDVKMKEKGDIPEGYSVSREKKERFSLILESASTNQTSMYLCASSHGGGHTGELFFGEGSRLTVL.

V and J are TRBV9 and TRBJ1-1, with 10 bases fitting TRBD1. The junction had 6 bases not matched to a gene; V was cut back by 4 bases and J by 6 bases. In germline, CDR1 is SGDLS, CDR2 YYNGEE. This CDR3 has 14 amino acids. CDR3 nucleotide sequence: TGTGCCAGCAGCAGACGACAGGGGGCCCCTGAAGCTTTCTTT. This translates into CASSRRQGAPEAFF.